This T cell receptor beta chain came from a study of regulatory T cells in long-lasting Graves disease. Study context: Over-5-year antithyroid drug use with positive TSH receptor antibodies defined persistent Graves' disease in the study.

In this sample, this clonotype turned up once. In building TCR beta libraries, iRepertoire HTBI primers were used together with Arm-PCR of CDR3 regions. From the multiplex PCR reads, TCRdb called clonotypes with MiXCR, one entry per CDR3 protein. Found here are roughly 470,000 distinct CDR3 sequences, 20% of them singletons; the top ten hold 7% to 10%. Described time point: persistent/refractory GD, antithyroid drugs over 5 years with positive TRAb. The TCR library was made from RNA extracted from PBMCs. CDR3 size: 18 residues. CDR1 SGHTA and CDR2 FQGNSA come from the germline V gene. The germline V and J ends were trimmed by 2 bases and 2 bases, with 19 bases remaining between them.

The V and J genes are TRBV7-2 and TRBJ1-3; D gene ambiguous. This receptor was obtained from a female donor with Graves disease. This material consisted of peripheral blood mononuclear cells (PBMCs), taken when the disease was refractory, from a patient treated with antithyroid drugs. CDR3 bases: TGTGCCAGCAGCTTATTTCGTGTCAGTTGGGGAACTGGAAACACCATATATTTT. Translating gives CASSLFRVSWGTGNTIYF.